This T cell receptor beta chain was captured in a study of blood T cell repertoires in COVID-19. Study-level background: Donors in the United States, Italy and Spain gave samples during acute or convalescent COVID-19. From T cells, B-cell-depleted T cells, or PBMCs came the material, which was cDNA or gDNA.

The CDR3 covers 16 residues. V lost 4 bases and J 0 bases, leaving 16 bases between the germline ends. Germline V gene sequence: CDR1 GTSNPN, CDR2 SVGIG (reference sequence). In the original workflow: Researchers report that nucleated cell counts were estimated from reference gene primer amplification. Sequenced by immunoSEQ multiplex PCR; TCRdb stores in-frame clones only, minus some. That table is the source of V, J and clone size, and D and trimming were worked out from the DNA. The repertoire includes some 240,000 clones, approximately 85% of them detected once, and around 12% sits in the top ten.

Sample: peripheral blood. V usage is TRBV30 and J usage is TRBJ1-5; no definite D call. The sequence came from a woman aged 55-69 years with active or convalescent COVID-19. In DNA, the CDR3 is TGTGCCTGGACCGCCCCTAACGGGTATAGCAATCAGCCCCAGCATTTT. Its protein product is CAWTAPNGYSNQPQHF.